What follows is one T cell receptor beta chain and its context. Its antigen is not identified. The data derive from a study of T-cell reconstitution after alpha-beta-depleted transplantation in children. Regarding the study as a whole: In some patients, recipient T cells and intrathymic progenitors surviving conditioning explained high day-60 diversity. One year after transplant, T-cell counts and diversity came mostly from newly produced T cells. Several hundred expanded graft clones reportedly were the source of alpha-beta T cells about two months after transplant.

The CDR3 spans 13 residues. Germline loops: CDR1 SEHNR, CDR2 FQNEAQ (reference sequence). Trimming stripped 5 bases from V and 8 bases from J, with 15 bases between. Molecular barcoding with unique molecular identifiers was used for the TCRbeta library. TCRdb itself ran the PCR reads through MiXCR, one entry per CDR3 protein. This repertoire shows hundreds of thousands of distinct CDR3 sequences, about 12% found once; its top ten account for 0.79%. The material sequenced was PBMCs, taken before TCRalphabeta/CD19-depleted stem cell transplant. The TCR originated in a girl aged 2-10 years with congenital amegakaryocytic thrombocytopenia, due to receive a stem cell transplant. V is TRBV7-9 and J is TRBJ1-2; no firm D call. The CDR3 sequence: CASSLPLGHGYTF. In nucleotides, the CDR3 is TGTGCCAGCAGCCTTCCCCTAGGGCACGGCTACACCTTC.